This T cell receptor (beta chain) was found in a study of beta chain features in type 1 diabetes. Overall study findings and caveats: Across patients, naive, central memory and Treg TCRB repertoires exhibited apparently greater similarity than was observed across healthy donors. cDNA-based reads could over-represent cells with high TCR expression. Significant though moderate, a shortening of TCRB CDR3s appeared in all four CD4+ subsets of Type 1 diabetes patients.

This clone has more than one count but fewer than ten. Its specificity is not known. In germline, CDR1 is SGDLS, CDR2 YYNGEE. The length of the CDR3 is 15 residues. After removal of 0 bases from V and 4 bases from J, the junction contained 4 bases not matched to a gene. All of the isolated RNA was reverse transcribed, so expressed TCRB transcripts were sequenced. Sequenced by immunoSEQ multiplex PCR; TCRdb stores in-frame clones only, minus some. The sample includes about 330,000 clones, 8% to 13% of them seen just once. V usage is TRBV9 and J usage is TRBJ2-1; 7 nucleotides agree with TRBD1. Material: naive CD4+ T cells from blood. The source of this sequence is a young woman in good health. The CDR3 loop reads CASSVGEQGYNEQFF. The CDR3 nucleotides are TGTGCCAGCAGCGTAGGAGAACAGGGGTACAATGAGCAGTTCTTC. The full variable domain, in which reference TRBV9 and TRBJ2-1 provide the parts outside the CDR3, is DSGVTQTPKHLITATGQRVTLRCSPRSGDLSVYWYQQSLDQGLQFLIQYYNGEERAKGNILERFSAQQFPDLHSELNLSSLELGDSALYFCASSVGEQGYNEQFFGPGTRLTVL.